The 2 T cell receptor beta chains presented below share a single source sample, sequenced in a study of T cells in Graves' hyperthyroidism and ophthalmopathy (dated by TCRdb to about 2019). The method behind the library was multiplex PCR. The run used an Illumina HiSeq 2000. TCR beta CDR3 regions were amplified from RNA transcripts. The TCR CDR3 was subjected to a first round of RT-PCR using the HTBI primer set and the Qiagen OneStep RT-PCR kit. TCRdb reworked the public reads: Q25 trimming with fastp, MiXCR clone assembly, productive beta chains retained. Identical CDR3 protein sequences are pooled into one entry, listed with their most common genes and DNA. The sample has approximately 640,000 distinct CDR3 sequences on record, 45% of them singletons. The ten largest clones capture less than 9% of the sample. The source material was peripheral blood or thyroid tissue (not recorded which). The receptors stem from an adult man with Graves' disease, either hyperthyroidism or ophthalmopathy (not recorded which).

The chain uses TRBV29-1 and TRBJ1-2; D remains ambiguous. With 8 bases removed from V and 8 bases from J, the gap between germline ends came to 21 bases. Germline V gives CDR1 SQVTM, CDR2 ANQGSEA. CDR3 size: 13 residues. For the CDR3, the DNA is TGCAGCTTAGACATACGAGGCTCGGCCGGCTACACCTTC. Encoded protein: CSLDIRGSAGYTF.

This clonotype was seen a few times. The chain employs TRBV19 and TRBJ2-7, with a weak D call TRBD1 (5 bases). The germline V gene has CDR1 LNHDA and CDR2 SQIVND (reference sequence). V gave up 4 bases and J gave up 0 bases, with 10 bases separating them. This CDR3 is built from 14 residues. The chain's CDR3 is CASSSPRDSYEQYF. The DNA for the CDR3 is TGTGCCAGTAGTAGCCCCAGGGACTCCTACGAGCAGTACTTC.